The next 31 T cell receptor beta chains were all read from a single sample in a study of blood T cell repertoires in COVID-19. Sequencing was performed with immunoSEQ multiplex PCR; in TCRdb, only in-frame clones are kept and a portion is missing. The sample lists more than 60,000 clones, nearly 90% seen once, with about 5% in the top ten. The sequenced sample consisted of peripheral blood. The source of these receptors is a man aged 45-65 years with acute or convalescent COVID-19.

This chain joins TRBV7-9 and TRBJ1-2; D may be TRBD1 (6 bases). The V and J ends lost 3 bases and 0 bases respectively, with 14 bases between them. The CDR3 spans 16 residues. Germline assignment: CDR1 SEHNR and CDR2 FQNEAQ (reference sequence). CDR3 sequence: CASSLDRDTPNYGYTF. Here the CDR3 DNA reads TGTGCCAGCAGCTTGGACCGGGACACTCCTAACTATGGCTACACCTTC.

J is TRBJ2-2 and V is TRBV7-2; D might be TRBD2 (6 bases). The germline gives CDR1 SGHTA, CDR2 FQGNSA. This CDR3 has 15 amino acids. The ends were cut back, 4 bases at V and 7 bases at J, with 16 bases in the middle. CDR3: CASSYPSGGDGELFF. CDR3 DNA: TGTGCCAGCAGCTACCCCAGCGGAGGGGACGGGGAGCTGTTTTTT.

The chain carries TRBV6-5 and TRBJ2-7, with D perhaps TRBD2 (7 bases). This CDR3 contains 16 residues. CDR1 MNHEY and CDR2 SVGAGI come from the germline V gene. V lost 0 bases, J lost 7 bases, and 19 bases lay in between. As DNA, the CDR3 is TGTGCCAGCAGTTACTCGGGGGGGCAGATCATGCGGGAGCAGTACTTC. Translating it yields CASSYSGGQIMREQYF.

This sequence joins TRBV7-8 and TRBJ2-2, with 7 bases fitting TRBD1. The CDR3 spans 15 residues. V lost 2 bases, J lost 1 base, and 1 base stayed unmatched. The germline V gene has CDR1 SGHVS and CDR2 FQNEAQ. The chain's CDR3 is CASSLYRGNTGELFF. The CDR3 DNA is TGTGCCAGCAGCTTATACAGGGGGAACACCGGGGAGCTGTTTTTT.

The J gene is TRBJ1-1, the V gene TRBV5-1, with D possibly TRBD1 on 5 matching bases. Germline CDR1 is SGHRS and CDR2 is YFSETQ. The CDR3 extends over 12 amino acids. V lost 0 bases and J lost 8, with 8 bases in between. Here the CDR3 reads CASSLGGLEAFF. As DNA, the CDR3 is TGCGCCAGCAGCTTGGGGGGCTTAGAAGCTTTCTTT.

The V and J genes are TRBV5-4 and TRBJ2-7, with 9 positions matching TRBD2. The germline CDR1 and CDR2 sequences are SGHNT and YYREEE (reference sequence). The trim removed 4 bases at V and 5 bases at J, leaving 16 bases unmatched. The CDR3 length is 17 residues. The CDR3 loop is CASSPRVAGVGGDEQYF. The CDR3, as DNA: TGTGCCAGCAGCCCCAGGGTAGCGGGAGTCGGGGGCGACGAGCAGTACTTC.

This chain uses TRBV7-8 with TRBJ2-2; 9 bases agree with TRBD2. This CDR3 is 16 amino acids long. Germline CDR1 reads SGHVS; CDR2 reads FQNEAQ. Trimming took 1 base from V and 6 from J; bases not matched to a gene: 6. CDR3 in DNA: TGTGCCAGCAGCTTAGGGGCGGGAGGGCCCGCCGGGGAGCTGTTTTTT. Its protein is CASSLGAGGPAGELFF.

This chain joins TRBV24-1 and TRBJ2-7; possibly TRBD2 for D (7 bases). The CDR3 has 16 residues. Germline lookup yields CDR1 KGHDR and CDR2 SFDVKD. V was cut by 3 bases and J by 2 bases, with 16 bases left in between. CDR3 sequence reads: CATSDAARGATYEQYF. Written as DNA, the CDR3 is TGTGCCACCAGTGATGCGGCTCGGGGGGCGACCTACGAGCAGTACTTC.

The chain recombines TRBV30 with TRBJ1-1; 10 bases line up with TRBD1. Germline trimming cut 5 bases from V and 7 bases from J; bases unmatched to any gene: 7. The CDR3 has 13 residues. The V gene's germline CDR1 is GTSNPN and CDR2 SVGIG (reference sequence). The CDR3, as DNA: TGTGCCTGGCGCCGGGACAGGGGCTATGAAGCTTTCTTT. Amino acid sequence: CAWRRDRGYEAFF.

This chain joins TRBV21-1 and TRBJ2-7; no DNA check was done on the table's D call, TRBD1. TRBV21-1 is labeled a pseudogene. CDR3 size: 13 residues. CDR3 sequence reads: CARTPGQAHEQYF. The CDR3 coding sequence is TGTGCCAGAACCCCGGGACAGGCCCACGAGCAGTACTTC.

This clone appeared a few times. The V gene is TRBV4-2, the J gene TRBJ2-1; 9 bases are shared with TRBD2. This CDR3 has 16 residues. Germline CDR1 is LGHNA and CDR2 is YNFKEQ. After removal of 0 bases from V and 4 bases from J, the junction contained 4 bases not matched to a gene. The CDR3 spells CASSQDGSGGYNEQFF. The DNA of the CDR3 is TGTGCCAGCAGCCAAGATGGTAGCGGGGGTTACAATGAGCAGTTCTTC.

The rearrangement links TRBV3-1 (or the pseudogene TRBV3-2) to TRBJ1-5; D remains unclear. Germline CDR1 and CDR2: LGHDT and YNNKEL (reference sequence). This CDR3 spans 12 amino acids. V was cut by 0 bases and J by 5 bases, with 2 bases left in between. This CDR3 reads CASSQDDQPQHF. The CDR3 nucleotides read TGTGCCAGCAGCCAAGACGATCAGCCCCAGCATTTT.

The chain is built from TRBV19 and TRBJ2-5; D remains unclear. Germline V gives CDR1 LNHDA, CDR2 SQIVND (reference sequence). The CDR3 totals 11 residues. Trimming removed 3 bases at V and 4 bases at J, with 3 bases between. CDR3 sequence: CASSIRETQYF. The CDR3 nucleotides are TGTGCCAGTAGTATTCGAGAGACCCAGTACTTC.

The V and J genes are TRBV7-2 and TRBJ1-3; no clear D. Trimming pared 2 bases from V and 4 bases from J, leaving 9 bases between. CDR1 is SGHTA, CDR2 FQGNSA, per germline. The CDR3 is 14 residues long. The CDR3 DNA is TGTGCCAGCAGCTTAAGGCAGGTCGGAAACACCATATATTTT. This translates into CASSLRQVGNTIYF.

The chain employs TRBV29-1 and TRBJ2-7; TRBD1 agrees at 10 bases. Germline lookup yields CDR1 SQVTM and CDR2 ANQGSEA. This CDR3 has 14 residues. V dropped 4 bases and J dropped 3; count of bases not matched to a gene: 6. The CDR3 DNA reads as TGCAGCGTTGGGCGCGGGACAGGGGTCTACGAGCAGTACTTC. It is translated as CSVGRGTGVYEQYF.

This rearrangement joins TRBV19 to TRBJ2-6; maybe TRBD1 (5 bases). Germline CDR1 LNHDA, CDR2 SQIVND (reference sequence). Trimming shortened V by 3 bases and J by 2 bases, and 23 bases separated the two germline ends. The CDR3 runs to 20 residues. The CDR3 spells CASSILYEGAGLTGANVLTF. The CDR3 DNA follows: TGTGCCAGTAGTATTCTCTATGAAGGGGCAGGGTTGACTGGGGCCAACGTCCTGACTTTC.

CDR3 nucleotide sequence: TGTGCCAGCCGATCCTTGGGGACAGGGGGTACCTCATCGGGCTACACCTTC. Encoded protein: CASRSLGTGGTSSGYTF. V usage is TRBV27 and J usage is TRBJ1-2, with 11 bases identical to TRBD1. V lost 8 bases, J lost 8 bases, and 19 bases stayed unmatched. Germline-derived CDR1 and CDR2 are MNHEY and SMNVEV (reference sequence). CDR3 length: 17 residues.

V and J are TRBV2 and TRBJ1-1; D might be TRBD1 (6 bases). Trimming shortened V by 4 bases and J by 4 bases, and 13 bases separated the two germline ends. The CDR3 has 14 residues. In germline, CDR1 is SNHLY, CDR2 FYNNEI. The CDR3 loop is CASSAQGRGTEAFF. CDR3 coding DNA: TGTGCCAGCAGTGCACAGGGAAGGGGCACTGAAGCTTTCTTT.

The genes are TRBV28 and TRBJ1-2, with TRBD1 identical over 8 bases. With 5 bases clipped from V and 7 bases from J, the junction kept 15 bases outside the gene matches. Germline loops: CDR1 MDHEN, CDR2 SYDVKM. The CDR3 totals 16 residues. DNA for the CDR3: TGTGCCAGCAGTCCTAGCTTAGGACAGGGAACCCCTGGCTACACCTTC. Encoded protein: CASSPSLGQGTPGYTF.

This sequence joins TRBV20-1 and TRBJ2-1; the D gene is possibly TRBD1 (5 bases). Trimming left V 3 bases short and J 8 bases short, with 8 bases between. This CDR3 comprises 11 residues. The germline CDR1 and CDR2 sequences are DFQATT and SNEGSKA (reference sequence). The CDR3 sequence: CSASWGDEQFF. CDR3 in DNA: TGCAGTGCTAGTTGGGGCGATGAGCAGTTCTTC.

This chain connects TRBV2 to TRBJ2-7; 8 bases map to TRBD1. V gave up 4 bases and J gave up 2 bases; unmatched junction bases: 7. Germline CDR1 SNHLY, CDR2 FYNNEI. This CDR3 is 15 amino acids long. DNA of the CDR3: TGTGCCAGCAGTGGCAGGGGGCGCTCCCCCTACGAGCAGTACTTC. Its translation: CASSGRGRSPYEQYF.

The chain joins TRBV11-3 to TRBJ2-7; 9 nucleotides match TRBD1. The V segment lost 3 bases and the J segment 2 bases; nucleotides outside the gene matches: 2. Germline V gene sequence: CDR1 SGHNT, CDR2 YENEEA. This CDR3 spans 14 amino acids. CDR3 sequence reads: CASSFRQGAYEQYF. For the CDR3, the DNA is TGTGCCAGCAGCTTTAGACAGGGGGCCTACGAGCAGTACTTC.

The V gene is TRBV6-1, the J gene TRBJ2-7; D gene ambiguous. The CDR3 totals 16 residues. The ends were cut back, 4 bases at V and 2 bases at J, with 18 bases in the middle. The germline V gene encodes CDR1 MNHNS and CDR2 SASEGT. The CDR3, as DNA: TGTGCCAGCAGTGGGATCTGGGCCTCCCTAACCTACGAGCAGTACTTC. Amino acid sequence: CASSGIWASLTYEQYF.

The rearrangement uses TRBV6-5 and TRBJ1-5; D gene unclear. This CDR3 spans 14 amino acids. The V and J ends lost 5 bases and 5 bases respectively, with 13 bases between them. Germline CDR1 and CDR2: MNHEY and SVGAGI. This CDR3 reads CASSREAFYQPQHF. The CDR3 nucleotides are TGTGCCAGCAGTCGAGAGGCATTCTATCAGCCCCAGCATTTT.

This sequence joins TRBV6-1 and TRBJ2-1, with 7 bases fitting TRBD1. Germline assignment: CDR1 MNHNS and CDR2 SASEGT. The CDR3 has 15 amino acids. With 5 bases clipped from V and 3 bases from J, the junction kept 7 bases outside the gene matches. The CDR3 DNA reads TGTGCCAGCAGTTTACAGGGGCGATACTACAATGAGCAGTTCTTC. It translates to CASSLQGRYYNEQFF.

This clone was seen a single time. The chain has TRBV5-6 and TRBJ1-2; TRBD1 is a possible D gene (6 bases). The ends were cut back, 4 bases at V and 0 bases at J, with 10 bases in the middle. The germline V gene has CDR1 SGHDT and CDR2 YYEEEE. The length of the CDR3 is 14 residues. The CDR3 spells CASSTGQTNYGYTF. As DNA, the CDR3 is TGTGCCAGCAGCACCGGACAGACTAACTATGGCTACACCTTC.

The chain carries TRBV7-9 and TRBJ1-1; TRBD1 matches at 8 bases. With V trimmed by 1 base and J by 3 bases, 10 bases remained unmatched. CDR3 length equals 17 residues. Per the germline V gene, CDR1 is SEHNR and CDR2 is FQNEAQ (reference sequence). The CDR3 sequence is CASSLGQGALSDTEAFF. The CDR3 bases are TGTGCCAGCAGCTTAGGCCAGGGGGCCCTATCCGACACTGAAGCTTTCTTT.

The V call is TRBV30, the J call TRBJ2-2; tentative D call: TRBD2 (7 bases). This CDR3 has 13 amino acids. Germline V gene lookup returns CDR1 GTSNPN and CDR2 SVGIG (reference sequence). Deletions cut 1 base from V and 9 bases from J, with 12 bases between. The CDR3 is CAWSGRGARELFF. The CDR3 nucleotides read TGTGCCTGGAGTGGACGGGGGGCGCGGGAGCTGTTTTTT. Drawing the rest from reference TRBV30 and TRBJ2-2, the complete variable domain is SQTIHQWPATLVQPVGSPLSLECTVEGTSNPNLYWYRQAAGRGLQLLFYSVGIGQISSEVPQNLSASRPQDRQFILSSKKLLLSDSGFYLCAWSGRGARELFFGEGSRLTVL.

The chain links TRBV6-2 or TRBV6-3 to TRBJ1-1; 9 positions match TRBD1. Losses at the gene ends were 6 bases for V and 1 base for J; bases not matched to a gene: 12. CDR3 length: 17 amino acids. The germline gives CDR1 MNHEY, CDR2 SVGEGT. The CDR3 nucleotides read TGTGCCAGCAGCGTGGGGACAGGGTATCGGAGGAACACTGAAGCTTTCTTT. Translating gives CASSVGTGYRRNTEAFF.

The chain joins TRBV6-5 to TRBJ1-1; TRBD1 matches at 7 bases. With 6 bases clipped from V and 6 bases from J, the junction kept 7 bases outside the gene matches. In germline, CDR1 is MNHEY, CDR2 SVGAGI. This CDR3 is built from 13 residues. The CDR3 spells CASSRGGSAEAFF. The DNA for the CDR3 is TGTGCCAGCAGCAGAGGGGGCAGCGCTGAAGCTTTCTTT.

The chain is built from TRBV5-8 and TRBJ2-1; a possible D gene is TRBD1 (6 bases). CDR3 size: 15 residues. V was trimmed by 0 bases and J by 3 bases, leaving 10 bases between them. Germline lookup yields CDR1 SGHTS and CDR2 YDEGEE. The CDR3 sequence: CASSLGGQLYNEQFF. In DNA form, the CDR3 reads TGTGCCAGCAGCTTGGGGGGGCAGCTCTACAATGAGCAGTTCTTC. Supplemented by reference TRBV5-8 and TRBJ2-1, the full variable domain reads EAGVTQSPTHLIKTRGQQATLRCSPISGHTSVYWYQQALGLGLQFLLWYDEGEERNRGNFPPRFSGRQFPNYSSELNVNALELEDSALYLCASSLGGQLYNEQFFGPGTRLTVL.